This passage covers 11 T cell receptor beta chains from one sample sequenced in a study of blood T cells in healthy people across ages. Together with a sample-barcoded 5' primer, a J-beta primer mix was included in a second PCR lasting roughly 6 to 12 cycles. TCRdb redid the calling of the 5' RACE reads with MiXCR, one entry per CDR3 protein. The data contain hundreds of thousands of distinct CDR3 sequences, 40% to 45% of them singletons. Sequencing input: blood. All receptors derive from a man older than 75 in good health.

The gene calls are TRBV9 and TRBJ1-1; a weak D match, TRBD1 (5 bases). The CDR3 contains 15 residues. CDR1 and CDR2 from the germline V gene are SGDLS and YYNGEE. V gave up 0 bases and J gave up 4 bases, with 13 bases separating them. CDR3 bases: TGTGCCAGCAGCGTAGTGGCGGGGGTGAGCACTGAAGCTTTCTTT. This translates into CASSVVAGVSTEAFF.

This chain connects TRBV7-2 to TRBJ2-1; TRBD2 aligns across 8 bases. J lost 8 bases, V lost 1 base, and 4 bases had no gene match. This CDR3 is built from 14 residues. CDR1 SGHTA and CDR2 FQGNSA come from the germline V gene. DNA for the CDR3: TGTGCCAGCAGCTTAGGCGGGGGGACGGATGAGCAGTTCTTC. This translates into CASSLGGGTDEQFF.

The CDR3 coding sequence is TGCGCCAGCAGCTTGATTAGCCAAGAGACCCAGTACTTC. This translates into CASSLISQETQYF. The chain combines TRBV5-1 with TRBJ2-5, with D hard to call. Per germline, CDR1 SGHRS and CDR2 YFSETQ. Trimming removed 1 base at V and 1 base at J, with 5 bases between. CDR3 length equals 13 residues.

The rearrangement links TRBV14 to TRBJ2-7, with D perhaps TRBD1 (6 bases). The CDR3 is made up of 20 amino acids. With 1 base removed from V and 3 bases from J, the gap between germline ends came to 28 bases. The germline V gene has CDR1 SGHDN and CDR2 FVKESK. The CDR3 is CASSQARGRRGQMGVYEQYF. The CDR3 DNA reads TGTGCCAGCAGCCAAGCGAGGGGCCGCCGAGGACAGATGGGAGTCTACGAGCAGTACTTC.

In its sample, this clonotype was seen a few times. The rearrangement links TRBV29-1 to TRBJ2-7; D ambiguous. CDR3 length: 14 residues. V was clipped by 0 bases and J by 5 bases, with 14 bases between them. Germline values: CDR1 SQVTM, CDR2 ANQGSEA. The CDR3, as DNA: TGCAGCGTTGAAGATGCTCTCCGAACCAACGAGCAGTACTTC. Protein product: CSVEDALRTNEQYF.

This clonotype has more than one count but fewer than ten. V usage is TRBV2 and J usage is TRBJ2-7; 10 positions match TRBD2. CDR1 and CDR2 from the germline V gene are SNHLY and FYNNEI. V was pared by 7 bases and J by 2 bases, with 8 bases of the junction left unmatched. The CDR3 extends over 15 amino acids. CDR3 nucleotide sequence: TGTGCCAGCAAAGGTGGGACTAGCGAAACCTACGAGCAGTACTTC. Its protein is CASKGGTSETYEQYF.

The chain uses TRBV2 and TRBJ1-5, with unresolved D. Trimming removed 4 bases from V and 3 bases from J, with 10 bases in between. Germline V CDR1 and CDR2: SNHLY, FYNNEI. The CDR3 loop spans 14 amino acids. CDR3 sequence: CASSVEYHNQPQHF. In nucleotides, the CDR3 is TGTGCCAGCAGTGTAGAGTACCACAATCAGCCCCAGCATTTT. The whole variable domain, remainder taken from reference TRBV2 and TRBJ1-5, is EPEVTQTPSHQVTQMGQEVILRCVPISNHLYFYWYRQILGQKVEFLVSFYNNEISEKSEIFDDQFSVERPDGSNFTLKIRSTKLEDSAMYFCASSVEYHNQPQHFGDGTRLSIL.

This clonotype was observed a handful of times. V and J are TRBV20-1 and TRBJ2-3, with D unresolved. Germline lookup yields CDR1 DFQATT and CDR2 SNEGSKA (reference sequence). V lost 7 bases and J lost 3, with 5 bases in between. The CDR3 consists of 10 residues. CDR3 in amino acids: CSVLTDTQYF. CDR3 nucleotide sequence: TGCAGTGTGTTAACAGATACGCAGTATTTT.

The table lists this clonotype with a few counts. A read error may produce the germline difference seen at one junction end. The rearrangement joins TRBV11-3 to TRBJ2-3, with 9 bases that match TRBD2. Germline assignment: CDR1 SGHNT and CDR2 YENEEA. The CDR3 spans 16 residues. The CDR3: CASSLGTSVSTDSQYF. CDR3 DNA: TGTGCCAGCAGCTTAGGGACTAGCGTAAGCACAGATTCGCAGTATTTT.

In its sample, this clonotype was seen a few times. The chain's CDR3 is CASSPTGTQDGYTF. For the CDR3, the DNA is TGTGCCAGCAGTCCAACAGGCACCCAGGATGGCTACACCTTC. The gene calls are TRBV28 and TRBJ1-2; D might be TRBD1 (5 bases). CDR3 size: 14 residues. With 5 bases removed from V and 6 bases from J, the gap between germline ends came to 16 bases. The germline V gene encodes CDR1 MDHEN and CDR2 SYDVKM.

This clonotype came up once. A much more abundant neighbour one base away suggests this may be a read error. This rearrangement joins TRBV7-2 to TRBJ2-7; possibly TRBD2 for D (6 bases). Per germline, CDR1 SGHTA and CDR2 FQGNSA. This CDR3 has 14 amino acids. With 4 bases removed from V and 4 bases from J, the gap between germline ends came to 14 bases. CDR3 region: CASSSDGSGYEQYF. CDR3 DNA: TGTGCCAGCAGCTCAGACGGGAGTGGTTACGAGCAGTACTTC. Combining the CDR3 with reference TRBV7-2 and TRBJ2-7 gives the whole variable domain GAGVSQSPSNKVTEKGKDVELRCDPISGHTALYWYRQSLGQGLEFLIYFQGNSAPDKSGLPSDRFSAERTGGSVSTLTIQRTQQEDSAVYLCASSSDGSGYEQYFGPGTRLTVT.